This T cell receptor beta chain came from a study of blood T cell repertoires in COVID-19. Clones were read by immunoSEQ multiplex PCR, and TCRdb kept only the in-frame ones, dropping some. The sample lists tens of thousands of clones; about 91% were seen once. After removal of 11 bases from V and 0 bases from J, the junction contained 11 bases not matched to a gene. Germline V lookup: CDR1 WNHNN, CDR2 SYGVQD (reference sequence). The CDR3 consists of 15 residues. The chain carries TRBV10-1 and TRBJ2-3; 7 bases agree with TRBD2. Input material: peripheral blood. The sequence derives from a man between 65 and 85 years old with active or convalescent COVID-19. The CDR3 is CAPKPAGNSTDTQYF. The CDR3 nucleotides are TGCGCCCCCAAGCCAGCGGGGAACAGCACAGATACGCAGTATTTT.